This passage covers 24 T cell receptor beta chains from one sample sequenced in a study of blood T cell repertoires in COVID-19 (dated by TCRdb to the early 2020s). The library was prepared using the immunoSEQ multiplex PCR assay. The clones in this table, taken by TCRdb from immuneACCESS, are in-frame only. Not every clone is retained; where verified, under half of the shortfall comes from an unresolved V gene, and the cause of the rest is unknown. This sample comprises fewer than 350,000 clones, about nine tenths of them detected only once. The ten largest clones represent 4.5% to 6.5% of the sample. What was sequenced was PBMCs or T cells enriched from blood (not recorded which). These TCRs come from a man aged 55 to 70 who had recovered from COVID-19.

V and J are TRBV4-1 and TRBJ1-5; TRBD1 aligns across 8 bases. Losses at the gene ends were 1 base for V and 3 bases for J; bases not matched to a gene: 14. This CDR3 is built from 19 residues. Germline lookup yields CDR1 MGHRA and CDR2 YSYEKL. In DNA form, the CDR3 reads TGCGCCAGCAGCCAAGTAAGGGACAGGTTCTCCGTCCCCAATCAGCCCCAGCATTTT. Translation gives CASSQVRDRFSVPNQPQHF.

This chain's CDR3 is CASSLKAGGPYNEQFF. The CDR3 DNA reads TGTGCCAGCAGCTTAAAGGCGGGAGGGCCCTACAATGAGCAGTTCTTC. The chain combines TRBV7-3 with TRBJ2-1, with 9 bases that match TRBD2. Trimming cost V 1 base and J 2 bases; bases outside gene matches: 3. The CDR3 consists of 16 residues. The V gene's germline CDR1 is SGHTA and CDR2 FQGTGA.

This clone was detected once. J is TRBJ1-2 and V is TRBV18; D unclear. CDR3 size: 15 residues. Germline lookup yields CDR1 KGHSH and CDR2 LQKENI. Trimming took 2 bases from V and 0 from J, leaving 10 bases between them. The CDR3 sequence is CASSPSQEANYGYTF. The CDR3, as DNA: TGTGCCAGCTCACCATCCCAGGAGGCTAACTATGGCTACACCTTC.

The chain carries TRBV7-2 and TRBJ2-7, with TRBD2 as a possible D gene (6 bases). The CDR3 is 12 amino acids. The V and J ends lost 3 bases and 4 bases respectively, with 7 bases between them. Germline values: CDR1 SGHTA, CDR2 FQGNSA. The CDR3 coding sequence is TGTGCCAGCAGCTTTAGCGGTTACGAGCAGTACTTC. It translates to CASSFSGYEQYF.

V is TRBV5-1 and J is TRBJ2-7, with TRBD1 matching over 7 bases. The CDR3 extends over 14 amino acids. Germline loops: CDR1 SGHRS, CDR2 YFSETQ. Losses at the gene ends were 1 base for V and 6 bases for J; bases not matched to a gene: 7. The CDR3 protein is CASSLRGPDGEQYF. The CDR3, as DNA: TGCGCCAGCAGCTTGAGGGGGCCGGATGGCGAGCAGTACTTC. The complete variable domain, with remaining parts taken from reference TRBV5-1 and TRBJ2-7, reads KAGVTQTPRYLIKTRGQQVTLSCSPISGHRSVSWYQQTPGQGLQFLFEYFSETQRNKGNFPGRFSGRQFSNSRSEMNVSTLELGDSALYLCASSLRGPDGEQYFGPGTRLTVT.

This clone was counted a single time. This sequence joins TRBV27 and TRBJ2-3; a possible D gene is TRBD1 (6 bases). The CDR3 runs 16 residues. V shed 2 bases and J shed 0 bases, with 12 bases lying between them. The germline V gene encodes CDR1 MNHEY and CDR2 SMNVEV (reference sequence). The CDR3 region has the DNA TGTGCCAGCAGTTTAGATCGGGGACAAAGCACAGATACGCAGTATTTT. This encodes CASSLDRGQSTDTQYF.

The genes are TRBV10-3 and TRBJ2-7; weak D call: TRBD1 (7 bases). The CDR3 is 14 residues long. Germline V gene sequence: CDR1 ENHRY, CDR2 SYGVKD. V dropped 2 bases and J dropped 4 bases, with 12 bases sitting between them. CDR3 DNA: TGTGCCATCAGTGAGGCAGGGGGGCGTTACGAGCAGTACTTC. It translates to CAISEAGGRYEQYF.

The J gene is TRBJ2-1, the V gene TRBV5-5; 14 bases map to TRBD2. V trimming: 4 bases; J trimming: 6 bases; junction bases outside the gene matches: 15. The CDR3 is made up of 19 amino acids. Germline CDR1 is SGHKS and CDR2 is YYEKEE (reference sequence). CDR3 sequence reads: CASSPLGLAGAVVSNEQFF. The CDR3 DNA sequence: TGTGCCAGCAGCCCCTTGGGACTAGCGGGAGCCGTAGTTTCCAATGAGCAGTTCTTC.

The V and J genes are TRBV5-1 and TRBJ1-5; the D gene is possibly TRBD1 (6 bases). The CDR3 spans 15 residues. V was cut by 4 bases and J by 0 bases, with 11 bases left in between. Germline assignment: CDR1 SGHRS and CDR2 YFSETQ. CDR3 sequence (DNA): TGCGCCAGCAGCGCCGGGACAACTAGCAATCAGCCCCAGCATTTT. Translated: CASSAGTTSNQPQHF. The variable domain in full, with the rest retrieved from reference TRBV5-1 and TRBJ1-5, is KAGVTQTPRYLIKTRGQQVTLSCSPISGHRSVSWYQQTPGQGLQFLFEYFSETQRNKGNFPGRFSGRQFSNSRSEMNVSTLELGDSALYLCASSAGTTSNQPQHFGDGTRLSIL.

This chain joins TRBV3-1 (or the pseudogene TRBV3-2) and TRBJ2-1; TRBD2 matches 11 bases. V was pared by 6 bases and J by 4 bases, with 5 bases of the junction left unmatched. The germline V gene has CDR1 LGHDT and CDR2 YNNKEL (reference sequence). This CDR3 is built from 15 residues. In DNA, the CDR3 is TGTGCCAGCAGTACTAGCGGGAGCGGGTACAATGAGCAGTTCTTC. It encodes CASSTSGSGYNEQFF.

This clone occurred a few times. The chain uses TRBV25-1 and TRBJ2-1; D unresolved. Germline assignment: CDR1 MGHDK and CDR2 SYGVNS. Trimming shortened V by 5 bases and J by 4 bases, and 15 bases separated the two germline ends. The CDR3 has 15 amino acids. The CDR3 region has the DNA TGTGCCAGCAGTAATGCAGGCCTACTTTACAATGAGCAGTTCTTC. Amino acids: CASSNAGLLYNEQFF.

For this clone: At one end, the junction sequence differs from germline, possibly due to a read error. This chain links TRBV7-7 with TRBJ2-7, with 7 bases identical to TRBD2. Per germline, CDR1 SSHAT and CDR2 FNYEAQ (reference sequence). This CDR3 region has 14 residues. CDR3 region: CASSLAGRSHEQYF. In DNA form, the CDR3 reads TGTGCTAGCAGCTTAGCCGGGAGGTCCCACGAGCAGTACTTC.

The chain is built from TRBV5-1 and TRBJ1-1; D not certain. Between the trimmed V and J ends, which lost 0 bases and 4 bases, there was a span of 16 bases. The CDR3 covers 16 residues. CDR1 and CDR2 from the germline V gene are SGHRS and YFSETQ. The CDR3 is CASSLDPPRVSTEAFF. CDR3 bases: TGCGCCAGCAGCTTGGACCCACCACGGGTGAGCACTGAAGCTTTCTTT.

J is TRBJ1-1 and V is TRBV7-9, with a possible D match to TRBD1 (6 bases). Trimming cost V 5 bases and J 1 base, with 14 bases left between them. This CDR3 contains 15 residues. The germline V gene has CDR1 SEHNR and CDR2 FQNEAQ (reference sequence). For the CDR3, the DNA is TGTGCCAGCAGCCCCACGGGACACACGAACACTGAAGCTTTCTTT. It specifies CASSPTGHTNTEAFF.

This rearrangement joins TRBV18 to TRBJ2-7; TRBD2 matches 9 bases. V lost 4 bases to trimming and J lost 6 bases; unmatched junction nucleotides: 7. This CDR3 region has 14 residues. In germline, CDR1 is KGHSH, CDR2 LQKENI. CDR3 DNA: TGTGCCAGCTCACTAACTAGCGGGTACGGCGAGCAGTACTTC. This gives the protein CASSLTSGYGEQYF.

This clone appeared once. The chain employs TRBV27 and TRBJ2-2; TRBD1 is a possible D gene (5 bases). CDR1 and CDR2 from the germline V gene are MNHEY and SMNVEV (reference sequence). The CDR3 loop spans 16 amino acids. V was cut by 7 bases and J by 7 bases, with 22 bases left in between. CDR3 sequence reads: CASTHLPDDRGGELFF. CDR3 DNA: TGTGCCAGCACCCACCTTCCGGACGACAGAGGCGGGGAGCTGTTTTTT.

The chain has TRBV11-1 and TRBJ1-1, with D uncertain. Germline V gives CDR1 SGHAT, CDR2 FQDESV (reference sequence). The V end lost 5 bases, the J end lost 8 bases, and 9 bases lay between the germline ends. The CDR3 totals 11 residues. CDR3 nucleotides: TGTGCCAGCAGCCCAGATACGGAAGCTTTCTTT. Amino acids: CASSPDTEAFF.

V is TRBV5-4 and J is TRBJ2-5; TRBD1 is a possible D gene (6 bases). Per germline, CDR1 SGHNT and CDR2 YYREEE (reference sequence). This CDR3 contains 15 residues. V lost 0 bases and J lost 5, with 14 bases in between. The CDR3 DNA reads TGTGCCAGCAGCTTGGGTCCGGGACAAGGGGAGACCCAGTACTTC. Translating it yields CASSLGPGQGETQYF. Together with reference TRBV5-4 and TRBJ2-5, the CDR3 gives the full variable domain: ETGVTQSPTHLIKTRGQQVTLRCSSQSGHNTVSWYQQALGQGPQFIFQYYREEENGRGNFPPRFSGLQFPNYSSELNVNALELDDSALYLCASSLGPGQGETQYFGPGTRLLVL.

The chain couples TRBV3-1 (or the pseudogene TRBV3-2) to TRBJ1-1; weak D call: TRBD1 (6 bases). This CDR3 has 16 residues. CDR1 is LGHDT and CDR2 is YNNKEL in the germline V gene (reference sequence). The V end lost 3 bases, the J end lost 3 bases, and 17 bases lay between the germline ends. The chain's CDR3 is CASSHGTYTLHTEAFF. The CDR3 nucleotides read TGTGCCAGCAGCCACGGGACATACACCTTGCACACTGAAGCTTTCTTT.

The chain employs TRBV7-3 and TRBJ2-3, with a weak D call TRBD2 (6 bases). V lost 6 bases to trimming and J lost 3 bases, with 16 bases between them. The CDR3 loop spans 15 amino acids. CDR1 is SGHTA, CDR2 FQGTGA, per germline. CDR3: CASRPTGVPTDTQYF. The CDR3 DNA is TGTGCCAGCAGGCCGACGGGGGTTCCTACAGATACGCAGTATTTT. The entire variable domain, with the rest obtained from reference TRBV7-3 and TRBJ2-3, is as follows: GAGVSQTPSNKVTEKGKYVELRCDPISGHTALYWYRQSLGQGPEFLIYFQGTGAADDSGLPNDRFFAVRPEGSVSTLKIQRTERGDSAVYLCASRPTGVPTDTQYFGPGTRLTVL.

V and J are TRBV5-1 and TRBJ2-1, with 12 bases that match TRBD2. The CDR3 contains 14 residues. Germline lookup yields CDR1 SGHRS and CDR2 YFSETQ. Losses at the gene ends were 1 base for V and 8 bases for J; bases not matched to a gene: 1. The CDR3 protein is CASSLRLAGDEQFF. The CDR3 bases are TGCGCCAGCAGCTTGCGACTAGCGGGGGATGAGCAGTTCTTC.

This clone was counted once. The chain is built from TRBV5-1 and TRBJ1-1; the D is unclear. The germline gives CDR1 SGHRS, CDR2 YFSETQ. The CDR3 consists of 13 residues. The V and J ends lost 4 bases and 4 bases respectively, with 11 bases between them. CDR3 residues: CASSRDMGTEAFF. Here the CDR3 DNA reads TGCGCCAGCAGCAGAGACATGGGCACTGAAGCTTTCTTT.

CDR3 sequence reads: CASSPRSYEQYF. The DNA of the CDR3 is TGTGCCAGCAGCCCCCGGTCCTACGAGCAGTACTTC. This sequence joins TRBV7-9 and TRBJ2-7; D gene ambiguous. The V gene's germline CDR1 is SEHNR and CDR2 FQNEAQ (reference sequence). CDR3 length: 12 amino acids. V dropped 5 bases and J dropped 1 base, with 6 bases sitting between them.

The rearrangement uses TRBV29-1 and TRBJ2-3, with a weak D call TRBD2 (6 bases). CDR1 and CDR2 (germline): SQVTM, ANQGSEA. V was pared by 6 bases and J by 3 bases, with 13 bases between. CDR3 length: 13 residues. CDR3 bases: TGCAGCGTGACCGGGAGTGTGACAGATACGCAGTATTTT. Translated: CSVTGSVTDTQYF.